The clone carrying this T cell receptor (beta chain) was observed a handful of times. Its specificity is unknown. Deletions cut 0 bases from V and 3 bases from J, with 9 bases between. There are 16 residues in the CDR3. Germline CDR1 KGHSH, CDR2 LQKENI. PCR amplification relied on 60 Vbeta primers (plus 13 Jbeta primers). Generated by immunoSEQ multiplex PCR, the TCRdb table keeps only in-frame clones and is missing some. Of 130,000 or so clones in the sample, approximately 8% are singletons; the top ten hold approximately 6.6%. This record comes from a study of cytomegalovirus exposure and HLA in healthy donors. About the research overall: Membership in the Caucasian-associated ancestry cluster was found for 75% to 90% of 300 to 400 genotyped donors.

The study, taken as a whole, reports: Presence/absence analyses assumed roughly uniform sequencing depth across donors, which may not hold. The study flagged about 150 TCR beta chains as cytomegalovirus-associated.

The clonotype comes from a woman in her thirties or forties in good health and CMV-seropositive. This rearrangement joins TRBV18 to TRBJ1-6; D is ambiguous. What was sequenced was PBMCs. In DNA, the CDR3 is TGTGCCAGCTCACCACCAGGGAGGGACTATAATTCACCCCTCCACTTT. Its translation: CASSPPGRDYNSPLHF.